This TCR beta chain was documented in a study of monozygotic twins with inflammatory bowel disease. The CDR3 spans 15 residues. Germline assignment: CDR1 SGDLS and CDR2 YYNGEE. For both chains, the TCRalpha and TCRbeta cDNA went through two nested PCRs of about 15 and 9 cycles. No DNA is given; TCRdb re-called the 5' RACE reads and lists each CDR3 protein once. Its clone listing holds roughly 300,000 distinct CDR3 sequences. Blood was collected, roughly 2.7 ml per donor. Whole blood served as the source of total RNA, and no T cell sorting took place. The study's findings and limits: Resolution of different T cell subtypes was not achieved.

On this clonotype itself: Its antigen is as yet unknown.

The source of this sequence is a human donor with ulcerative colitis or Crohn's disease, or a healthy co-twin of an affected twin (not recorded which). The V and J genes are TRBV9 and TRBJ2-7; TCRdb reports TRBD2, a call that lacks DNA to check it against. Sequenced sample: blood. The chain's CDR3 is CASSPLAGPTYEQYF.